These 8 T cell receptor beta chains were all obtained from the same sample, sequenced in a study of PD-1 blockade in classical Hodgkin lymphoma. Data came from immunoSEQ multiplex PCR; TCRdb stores just in-frame clones and leaves some out. The sample shows 1,500 to 2,000 clones, around two thirds of them seen only once. Each patient relapsed following autologous stem cell transplantation, and prior brentuximab vedotin exposure differed. From thawed PBMCs, magnetic negative selection was used to isolate the CD8+ T cells. The sequenced sample was CD8+ T cells from blood, obtained at baseline. The receptors were sampled from a human donor with classical Hodgkin lymphoma.

This clone was observed a handful of times. This rearrangement joins TRBV28 to TRBJ2-7; possibly TRBD2 for D (5 bases). The CDR3 consists of 15 residues. Germline V gives CDR1 MDHEN, CDR2 SYDVKM. Deletions cut 2 bases from V and 2 bases from J, with 13 bases between. The CDR3 is CASSLKADGTYEQYF. DNA for the CDR3: TGTGCCAGCAGTTTAAAAGCGGACGGGACCTACGAGCAGTACTTC.

V and J are TRBV7-9 and TRBJ2-1, with 9 bases fitting TRBD2. The ends lost 3 bases at V and 5 bases at J; junction bases unmatched: 5. There are 15 residues in the CDR3. Germline CDR1 SEHNR, CDR2 FQNEAQ (reference sequence). The CDR3 nucleotides are TGTGCCAGCAGCTTCGCGGGAGGGCCCGACAATGAGCAGTTCTTC. This sequence encodes CASSFAGGPDNEQFF.

This clone has just a few counts. The chain combines TRBV27 with TRBJ1-4; D is unclear. CDR1 is MNHEY, CDR2 SMNVEV, per germline (reference sequence). Trimming removed 3 bases from V and 1 base from J, with 6 bases in between. This CDR3 contains 14 residues. CDR3 residues: CASSFRITNEKLFF. CDR3 nucleotide sequence: TGTGCCAGCAGTTTCAGGATAACTAATGAAAAACTGTTTTTT.

This clone was observed once. The V call is TRBV28, the J call TRBJ1-1, with D perhaps TRBD1 (5 bases). The CDR3 has 17 amino acids. V was cut by 2 bases and J by 0 bases, with 16 bases left in between. Germline loops: CDR1 MDHEN, CDR2 SYDVKM. The CDR3 protein is CASSLPRSDILNTEAFF. The CDR3 nucleotides read TGTGCCAGCAGTTTACCTCGTTCGGACATTCTGAACACTGAAGCTTTCTTT.

This chain connects TRBV7-4 to TRBJ2-7, with no clear D. Germline CDR1 reads SGHVT; CDR2 reads SQSDAQ. This CDR3 region has 13 residues. Trimming shortened V by 5 bases and J by 3 bases, and 11 bases separated the two germline ends. The CDR3 is CASSQDWRYEQYF. The CDR3 nucleotides are TGTGCCAGCAGCCAAGATTGGCGCTACGAGCAGTACTTC.

This clone is categorized as large (0.1 to 1%). The chain uses TRBV7-9 and TRBJ2-7, with TRBD2 identical over 7 bases. With V trimmed by 3 bases and J by 3 bases, 8 bases remained unmatched. The V gene's germline CDR1 is SEHNR and CDR2 FQNEAQ (reference sequence). CDR3 length equals 15 residues. The CDR3 DNA reads as TGTGCCAGCAGCTTCCGGGACTACGGCGGCTACGAGCAGTACTTC. As protein: CASSFRDYGGYEQYF.

This chain uses TRBV13 with TRBJ1-1, with 10 bases matching TRBD1. The CDR3 has 15 residues. J lost 7 bases, V lost 5 bases, and 10 bases had no gene match. Germline V CDR1 and CDR2: PRHDT, FYEKMQ (reference sequence). Here the CDR3 DNA reads TGTGCCAGCAGCCCGACAATCGGGACAGGGGATGAAGCTTTCTTT. This gives the protein CASSPTIGTGDEAFF. Based on the CDR3 plus reference TRBV13 and TRBJ1-1, the full variable domain is AAGVIQSPRHLIKEKRETATLKCYPIPRHDTVYWYQQGPGQDPQFLISFYEKMQSDKGSIPDRFSAQQFSDYHSELNMSSLELGDSALYFCASSPTIGTGDEAFFGQGTRLTVV.

This sequence joins TRBV19 and TRBJ2-1; 7 bases are a match to TRBD2. This CDR3 has 13 amino acids. The V gene end was trimmed by 4 bases and the J gene end by 6 bases; junction bases not matched to a gene: 3. Germline CDR1 and CDR2: LNHDA and SQIVND (reference sequence). CDR3 sequence: CASSRLAGNEQFF. The CDR3 DNA follows: TGTGCCAGTAGTAGACTAGCAGGCAATGAGCAGTTCTTC.